This passage covers 18 T cell receptor beta chains from one sample sequenced in a study of OX40 agonist ivuxolimab in advanced cancers. Here immunoSEQ multiplex PCR was the method, and the copy in TCRdb shows in-frame clones only, minus some. The sample shows about 42,000 clones, roughly four fifths of them seen only once. The sequencing here drew on CD4+ or CD8+ T cells sorted from blood, taken in a trial of the OX40 agonist ivuxolimab. All receptors come from an adult with an advanced solid tumor such as melanoma, head and neck, liver or kidney cancer.

This clone was detected once. This rearrangement joins TRBV7-2 to TRBJ2-1; the match to TRBD2 covers 10 bases. The CDR3 loop spans 19 amino acids. The J segment lost 6 bases and the V segment lost 5 bases, leaving 19 bases of the junction unmatched. Per germline, CDR1 SGHTA and CDR2 FQGNSA. The chain's CDR3 is CASSKFSKRGTSGANEQFF. The CDR3 bases are TGTGCCAGCAGCAAATTTTCTAAGAGGGGCACTAGCGGGGCCAATGAGCAGTTCTTC.

The V and J genes are TRBV28 and TRBJ1-5; D is unclear. The V end was cut by 3 bases, the J end by 7 bases, with 13 bases between. The CDR3 length is 14 residues. The germline CDR1 and CDR2 sequences are MDHEN and SYDVKM. The CDR3 sequence is CASSLRTPRQPQHF. The CDR3, as DNA: TGTGCCAGCAGTTTGAGAACGCCGCGGCAGCCCCAGCATTTT.

The sample holds a few counts of this clone. This chain uses TRBV11-3 with TRBJ2-5; D might be TRBD1 or TRBD2, each matching 5 bases. V lost 3 bases and J 2 bases, leaving 19 bases between the germline ends. This CDR3 contains 17 residues. Germline CDR1 reads SGHNT; CDR2 reads YENEEA. Here the CDR3 reads CASSLGTLEWGQETQYF. The CDR3 bases are TGTGCCAGCAGCTTGGGTACTCTGGAATGGGGGCAAGAGACCCAGTACTTC.

V and J are TRBV4-3 and TRBJ2-3, with D possibly TRBD1 on 6 matching bases. The V gene lost 0 bases and the J gene lost 4 bases, with 11 bases spanning the gap. In germline, CDR1 is LGHNA, CDR2 YSLEER. CDR3 length: 15 residues. CDR3 in amino acids: CASSQEGGPADTQYF. CDR3 DNA sequence: TGCGCCAGCAGCCAAGAAGGGGGACCCGCAGATACGCAGTATTTT.

The V and J genes are TRBV5-1 and TRBJ2-3; 7 bases map to TRBD1. This CDR3 is built from 14 residues. V lost 4 bases, J lost 4 bases, and 6 bases stayed unmatched. CDR1 SGHRS and CDR2 YFSETQ come from the germline V gene. The chain's CDR3 is CASSLGQASDTQYF. As DNA, the CDR3 is TGCGCCAGCAGCCTCGGACAGGCCTCAGATACGCAGTATTTT.

This rearrangement joins TRBV28 to TRBJ1-3; no clear D gene. Germline V CDR1 and CDR2: MDHEN, SYDVKM. The CDR3 spans 15 residues. V lost 7 bases, J lost 2 bases, and 15 bases lay in between. CDR3 DNA: TGTGCCAGCACCTTGGTGGGGAAACCTGGAAACACCATATATTTT. As protein: CASTLVGKPGNTIYF.

This chain uses TRBV7-9 with TRBJ2-5; 10 nucleotides align to TRBD1. TRBJ2-7 explains the end of the DNA better; the J call may be wrong. CDR3 length: 14 amino acids. Germline CDR1 SEHNR, CDR2 FQNEAQ (reference sequence). CDR3 sequence reads: CASSSRTGGYEQYF. The CDR3 DNA follows: TGTGCCAGCAGCTCAAGGACAGGGGGGTACGAGCAGTACTTC.

This sequence joins TRBV6-4 and TRBJ2-1; possibly TRBD1 or TRBD2 for D (5 bases each). The germline V gene encodes CDR1 MRHNA and CDR2 SNTAGT. The V and J ends lost 0 bases and 2 bases respectively, with 8 bases between them. The CDR3 has 15 residues. CDR3 residues: CASSDSGEPYNEQFF. The CDR3 DNA reads as TGTGCCAGCAGTGACTCGGGGGAGCCCTACAATGAGCAGTTCTTC.

The gene calls are TRBV10-3 and TRBJ2-1, with 7 positions matching TRBD2. Germline CDR1 and CDR2: ENHRY and SYGVKD. The V gene end was trimmed by 0 bases and the J gene end by 10 bases; junction bases not matched to a gene: 6. The CDR3 consists of 14 residues. The CDR3 spells CAISESEVGGEQFF. The CDR3 nucleotides read TGTGCCATCAGTGAGTCGGAGGTGGGGGGGGAGCAGTTCTTC.

The gene calls are TRBV28 and TRBJ1-2; unclear D gene. V lost 6 bases and J lost 4, with 15 bases in between. The CDR3 extends over 14 amino acids. The V gene's germline CDR1 is MDHEN and CDR2 SYDVKM. In DNA form, the CDR3 reads TGTGCCAGCAGCTCCGCCGACACCGCCTATGGCTACACCTTC. Protein sequence: CASSSADTAYGYTF.

The chain joins TRBV6-5 to TRBJ1-1; D unclear. This CDR3 is 10 amino acids long. The germline V gene encodes CDR1 MNHEY and CDR2 SVGAGI. V was cut by 6 bases and J by 8 bases, with 7 bases left in between. The DNA of the CDR3 is TGTGCCAGCAGGGATCTAGAAGCTTTCTTT. It translates to CASRDLEAFF.

This chain joins TRBV19 and TRBJ2-7; D uncertain. Per the germline V gene, CDR1 is LNHDA and CDR2 is SQIVND (reference sequence). V was cut by 10 bases and J by 3 bases, with 10 bases left in between. This CDR3 has 11 amino acids. CDR3 residues: CATRSNYEQYF. The CDR3 DNA sequence: TGTGCCACGAGGAGCAACTACGAGCAGTACTTC.

This clone was seen more than once but under ten times. The sample has other DNA sequences that encode this CDR3 too. This chain links TRBV2 with TRBJ2-7, with D unclear. Germline values: CDR1 SNHLY, CDR2 FYNNEI. The CDR3 covers 14 residues. V shed 6 bases and J shed 4 bases, with 16 bases lying between them. This CDR3 reads CASRRSGLTYEQYF. CDR3 coding DNA: TGTGCCAGCAGGAGATCGGGCCTCACTTACGAGCAGTACTTC.

This clone has a single count. The chain is built from TRBV2 and TRBJ2-2; tentative D call: TRBD1 (6 bases). Per germline, CDR1 SNHLY and CDR2 FYNNEI. With 4 bases removed from V and 5 bases from J, the gap between germline ends came to 14 bases. This CDR3 has 15 residues. The CDR3 DNA is TGTGCCAGCAGTGCCCAACAGGGCCGAACCGGGGAGCTGTTTTTT. Its protein product is CASSAQQGRTGELFF.

This chain joins TRBV4-3 and TRBJ2-3; TRBD2 matches at 12 bases. Germline CDR1 LGHNA, CDR2 YSLEER. The CDR3 runs 19 residues. The ends lost 1 base at V and 4 bases at J; junction bases unmatched: 12. CDR3 loop: CASSQARTSGMKVADTQYF. CDR3 nucleotides: TGCGCCAGCAGCCAAGCAAGGACTAGCGGGATGAAGGTGGCAGATACGCAGTATTTT.

This clone was seen a single time. The V gene is TRBV19, the J gene TRBJ1-1; unclear D gene. Trimming shortened V by 7 bases and J by 4 bases, and 19 bases separated the two germline ends. CDR3 length: 15 residues. The germline CDR1 and CDR2 sequences are LNHDA and SQIVND (reference sequence). CDR3 coding DNA: TGTGCCAGTACCTTCCCCGGCGGGCTGGGCACTGAAGCTTTCTTT. Translated: CASTFPGGLGTEAFF.

This clone was seen only a few times. The CDR3 coding sequence is TGCGCCAGCGGGACAGGGACCAACGAGCAGTACTTC. Protein product: CASGTGTNEQYF. The genes are TRBV10-1 and TRBJ2-7; TRBD1 matches at 9 bases. Germline V gene data show CDR1 as WNHNN and CDR2 as SYGVQD (reference sequence). The J segment lost 5 bases and the V segment lost 8 bases, leaving 4 bases of the junction unmatched. The length of the CDR3 is 12 residues.

The chain has TRBV10-3 and TRBJ2-7; D unclear. Trimming left V 3 bases short and J 3 bases short, with 3 bases between. This CDR3 is 11 amino acids long. In germline, CDR1 is ENHRY, CDR2 SYGVKD. CDR3 loop: CAISDRYEQYF. The CDR3 DNA sequence: TGTGCCATCAGTGACCGCTACGAGCAGTACTTC.